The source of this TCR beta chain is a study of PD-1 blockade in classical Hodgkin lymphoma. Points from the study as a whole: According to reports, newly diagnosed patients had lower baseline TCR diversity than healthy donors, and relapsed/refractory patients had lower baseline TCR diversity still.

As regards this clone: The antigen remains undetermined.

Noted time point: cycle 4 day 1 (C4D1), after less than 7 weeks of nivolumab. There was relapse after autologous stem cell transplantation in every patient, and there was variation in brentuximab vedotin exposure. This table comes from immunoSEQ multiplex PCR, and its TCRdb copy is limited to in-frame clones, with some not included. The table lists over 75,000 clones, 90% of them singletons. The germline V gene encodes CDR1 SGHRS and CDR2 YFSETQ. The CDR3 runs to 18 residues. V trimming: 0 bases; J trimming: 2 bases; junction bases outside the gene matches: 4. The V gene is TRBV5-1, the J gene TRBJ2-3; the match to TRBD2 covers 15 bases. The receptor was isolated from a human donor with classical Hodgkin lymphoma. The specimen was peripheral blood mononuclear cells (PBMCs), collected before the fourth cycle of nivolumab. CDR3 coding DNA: TGCGCCAGCAGCTTGGCCGGGACTAGCGGGGGGCTCACAGATACGCAGTATTTT. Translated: CASSLAGTSGGLTDTQYF. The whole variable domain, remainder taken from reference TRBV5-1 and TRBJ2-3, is KAGVTQTPRYLIKTRGQQVTLSCSPISGHRSVSWYQQTPGQGLQFLFEYFSETQRNKGNFPGRFSGRQFSNSRSEMNVSTLELGDSALYLCASSLAGTSGGLTDTQYFGPGTRLTVL.